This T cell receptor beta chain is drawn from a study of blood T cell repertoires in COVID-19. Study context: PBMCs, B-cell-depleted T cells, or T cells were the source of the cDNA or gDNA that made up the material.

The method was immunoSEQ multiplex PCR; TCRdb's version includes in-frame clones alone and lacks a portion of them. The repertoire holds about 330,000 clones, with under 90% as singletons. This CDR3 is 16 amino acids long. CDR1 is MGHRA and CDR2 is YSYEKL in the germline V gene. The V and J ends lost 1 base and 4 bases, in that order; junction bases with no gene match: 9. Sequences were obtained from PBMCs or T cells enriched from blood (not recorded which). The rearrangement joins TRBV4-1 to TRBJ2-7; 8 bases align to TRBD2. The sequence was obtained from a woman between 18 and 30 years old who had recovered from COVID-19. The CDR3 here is CASSQGLARGRYEQYF. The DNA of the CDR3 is TGCGCCAGCAGCCAAGGACTAGCGCGGGGGAGGTACGAGCAGTACTTC.